This TCR beta chain is from a study of blood T cell repertoires in COVID-19. The wider study: The United States, Italy and Spain provided the acute and convalescent COVID-19 samples.

Trimming took 5 bases from V and 3 from J, leaving 13 bases between them. CDR1 and CDR2 from the germline V gene are SGHDT and YYEEEE. The CDR3 has 14 residues. Some clones are missing from TCRdb's copy, which holds only in-frame ones; the method was immunoSEQ multiplex PCR. The sample has around 250,000 clones, approximately 88% seen once. The receptor comes from a woman aged 70 to 79 with COVID-19, enrolled during active disease. This chain links TRBV5-6 with TRBJ2-3, with TRBD2 as a possible D gene (5 bases). Sequencing was carried out using peripheral blood. CDR3 loop: CASSLLSGTDTQYF. CDR3 in DNA: TGTGCCAGCAGTCTTTTAAGCGGTACAGATACGCAGTATTTT.